These 8 T cell receptor beta chains were all obtained from the same sample, sequenced in a study of T cell clonality in common variable immunodeficiency. Sequenced by immunoSEQ multiplex PCR; TCRdb stores in-frame clones only, minus some. Recorded here are roughly 29,000 clones, none singletons. The sequencing input was peripheral blood mononuclear cells. The receptors shown here come from a person aged 18 to 70 in good health.

This clone appeared a few times. The read halts 3 residues ahead of the CDR3 end, with the missing end drawn from the germline J gene. The rearrangement links TRBV11-3 to TRBJ2-2, with a weak D call TRBD1 (5 bases). Germline lookup yields CDR1 SGHNT and CDR2 YENEEA. There are 13 residues in the CDR3. V lost 5 bases, J lost 6 bases, and 10 bases lay in between. CDR3 protein: CASSPDSPGELFF. CDR3 DNA, as far as it was read: TGTGCCAGCAGCCCTGACAGTCCCGGGGAG.

Details on this clone: From the germline J gene comes the end of the CDR3, since the read stops 3 residues before it. V and J are TRBV20-1 and TRBJ2-5; 9 nucleotides agree with TRBD1. After removal of 6 bases from V and 7 bases from J, the junction contained 12 bases not matched to a gene. The CDR3 extends over 14 amino acids. The germline gives CDR1 DFQATT, CDR2 SNEGSKA (reference sequence). CDR3 protein: CSARSRDRAGTQYF. The covered CDR3 bases are TGCAGTGCCAGGTCCCGGGACAGGGCGGGGACC.

This clone was counted only a few times. The read terminates 3 residues ahead of where the CDR3 ends, so the germline J gene completes it. The rearrangement uses TRBV2 and TRBJ1-2, with D possibly matching TRBD1 (6 bases). V was clipped by 10 bases and J by 5 bases, with 17 bases between them. The V gene's germline CDR1 is SNHLY and CDR2 FYNNEI. CDR3 length: 13 residues. CDR3 DNA (partial): TGTGCCACCCGAGGGGGGGGCGCTTATGGC. Its protein product is CATRGGGAYG. The whole CDR3 reads CATRGGGAYGYTF.

This clone was detected only a few times. With the read ending 3 residues before the CDR3 end, the germline J gene is used to fill in that end. The chain has TRBV18 and TRBJ1-5; D might be TRBD1 (5 bases). CDR1 and CDR2 (germline): KGHSH, LQKENI. With 4 bases removed from V and 2 bases from J, the gap between germline ends came to 24 bases. The CDR3 consists of 19 residues. Partial CDR3 DNA: TGTGCCAGCTCACGCCGGGGGAATACGGCAGCTATTGGCAATCAGCCC. It is translated as CASSRRGNTAAIGNQP. The full CDR3 reads CASSRRGNTAAIGNQPQHF.

This clone appeared many times. CDR3 bases read: TGTGCCAGCAGTGAAGCTATCAATTCGGGCGAG. Translating it yields CASSEAINSGE. The complete CDR3 reads CASSEAINSGEQYF. V and J are TRBV6-1 and TRBJ2-7, with D uncertain. The CDR3 end falls 3 residues outside the read, so it is completed with the germline J gene. The V end lost 0 bases, the J end lost 6 bases, and 12 bases lay between the germline ends. This CDR3 contains 14 residues. Germline V lookup: CDR1 MNHNS, CDR2 SASEGT.

This clone has a count of ten or more. From the germline J gene comes the end of the CDR3, since the read stops 3 residues before it. This chain connects TRBV7-2 to TRBJ2-5; the D gene is possibly TRBD2 (5 bases). Per germline, CDR1 SGHTA and CDR2 FQGNSA. V was pared by 5 bases and J by 2 bases, with 9 bases between. The CDR3 is made up of 13 amino acids. The CDR3 bases that were read are TGTGCCAGCAGCGGGCTAGCTCAAGAGACC. It is translated as CASSGLAQET. The full CDR3 sequence reads CASSGLAQETQYF.

This clone was seen ten or more times. The read gets to within 3 residues of the CDR3 end, and the germline J gene fills in the rest. The rearrangement links TRBV18 to TRBJ2-7; D gene unclear. CDR3 length equals 12 residues. Per the germline V gene, CDR1 is KGHSH and CDR2 is LQKENI. The ends were cut back, 0 bases at V and 2 bases at J, with 2 bases in the middle. CDR3 DNA (partial): TGTGCCAGCTCACCACCCACCTACGAG. Translating gives CASSPPTYE. The whole CDR3 protein reads CASSPPTYEQYF. Using reference TRBV18 and TRBJ2-7 for the parts outside the CDR3, the full variable domain is NAGVMQNPRHLVRRRGQEARLRCSPMKGHSHVYWYRQLPEEGLKFMVYLQKENIIDESGMPKERFSAEFPKEGPSILRIQQVVRGDSAAYFCASSPPTYEQYFGPGTRLTVT.

Many counts were recorded for this clone. The sequenced fragment ends 3 residues before the CDR3 boundary, so the rest is inferred from the germline J gene. The genes are TRBV6-2 or TRBV6-3 and TRBJ2-7; 7 nucleotides line up with TRBD1. The V segment lost 6 bases and the J segment 0 bases; nucleotides outside the gene matches: 11. The CDR3 extends over 16 amino acids. CDR1 MNHEY and CDR2 SVGEGT come from the germline V gene. CDR3 sequence reads: CASRQIRQGASYEQYF. CDR3 DNA (partial): TGTGCCAGCAGACAAATCCGACAGGGAGCCTCCTACGAG.